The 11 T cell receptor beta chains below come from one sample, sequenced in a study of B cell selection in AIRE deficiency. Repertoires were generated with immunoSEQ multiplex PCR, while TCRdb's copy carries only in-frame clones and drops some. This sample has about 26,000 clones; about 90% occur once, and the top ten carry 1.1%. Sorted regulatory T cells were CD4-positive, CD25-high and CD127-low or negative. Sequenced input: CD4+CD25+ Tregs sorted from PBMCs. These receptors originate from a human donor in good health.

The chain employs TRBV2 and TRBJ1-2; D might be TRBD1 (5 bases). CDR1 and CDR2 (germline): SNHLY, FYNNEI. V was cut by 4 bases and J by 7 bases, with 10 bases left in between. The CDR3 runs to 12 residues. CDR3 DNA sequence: TGTGCCAGCAGTGGGAGGGGCTCTGGCTACACCTTC. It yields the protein CASSGRGSGYTF.

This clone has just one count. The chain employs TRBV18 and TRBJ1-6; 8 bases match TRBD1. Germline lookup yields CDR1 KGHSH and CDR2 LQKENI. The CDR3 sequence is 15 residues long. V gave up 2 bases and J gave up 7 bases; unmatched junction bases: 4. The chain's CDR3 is CASSPGTGVNSPLHF. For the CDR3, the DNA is TGTGCCAGCTCACCAGGGACAGGAGTAAATTCACCCCTCCACTTT.

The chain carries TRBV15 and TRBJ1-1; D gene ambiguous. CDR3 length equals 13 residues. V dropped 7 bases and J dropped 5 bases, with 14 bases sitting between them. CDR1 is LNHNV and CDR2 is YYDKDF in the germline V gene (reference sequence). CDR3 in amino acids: CATTFDKWTEAFF. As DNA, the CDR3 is TGTGCCACCACCTTCGACAAATGGACTGAAGCTTTCTTT.

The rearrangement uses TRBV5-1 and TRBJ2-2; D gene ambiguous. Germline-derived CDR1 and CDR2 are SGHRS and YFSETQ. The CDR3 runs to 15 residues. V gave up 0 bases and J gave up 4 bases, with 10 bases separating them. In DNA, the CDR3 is TGCGCCAGCAGCTTGGTCAGGTCTTTCACCGGGGAGCTGTTTTTT. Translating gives CASSLVRSFTGELFF. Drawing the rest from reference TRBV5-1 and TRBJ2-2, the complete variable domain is KAGVTQTPRYLIKTRGQQVTLSCSPISGHRSVSWYQQTPGQGLQFLFEYFSETQRNKGNFPGRFSGRQFSNSRSEMNVSTLELGDSALYLCASSLVRSFTGELFFGEGSRLTVL.

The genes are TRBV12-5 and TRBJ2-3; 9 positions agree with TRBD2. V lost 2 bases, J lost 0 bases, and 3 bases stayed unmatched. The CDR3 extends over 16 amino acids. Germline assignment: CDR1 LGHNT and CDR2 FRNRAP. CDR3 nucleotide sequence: TGTGCTAGTGGTTTGCGCCTAGCGGGGAGCACAGATACGCAGTATTTT. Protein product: CASGLRLAGSTDTQYF.

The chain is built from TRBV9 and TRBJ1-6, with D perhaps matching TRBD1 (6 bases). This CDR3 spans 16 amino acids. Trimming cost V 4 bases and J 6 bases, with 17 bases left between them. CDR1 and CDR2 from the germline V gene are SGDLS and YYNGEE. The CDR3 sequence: CASSFTGGRSNSPLHF. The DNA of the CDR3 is TGTGCCAGCAGCTTCACCGGGGGCCGGAGTAATTCACCCCTCCACTTT.

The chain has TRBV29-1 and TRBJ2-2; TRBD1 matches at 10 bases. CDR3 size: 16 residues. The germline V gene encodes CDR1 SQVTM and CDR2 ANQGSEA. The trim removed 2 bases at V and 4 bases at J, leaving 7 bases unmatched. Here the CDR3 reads CSVEYRGTGVTGELFF. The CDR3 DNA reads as TGCAGCGTTGAATACCGCGGGACAGGGGTCACCGGGGAGCTGTTTTTT.

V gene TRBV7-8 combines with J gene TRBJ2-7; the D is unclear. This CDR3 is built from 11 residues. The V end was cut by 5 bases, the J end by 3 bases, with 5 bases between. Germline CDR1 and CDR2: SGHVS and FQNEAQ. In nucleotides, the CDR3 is TGTGCCAGCAGCCCCCACTACGAGCAGTACTTC. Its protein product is CASSPHYEQYF.

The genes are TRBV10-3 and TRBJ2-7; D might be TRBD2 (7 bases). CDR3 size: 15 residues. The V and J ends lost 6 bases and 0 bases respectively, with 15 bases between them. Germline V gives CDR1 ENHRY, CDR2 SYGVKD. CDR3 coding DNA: TGTGCCATCAGCACGTTGGGAGGGGGCTCCTACGAGCAGTACTTC. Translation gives CAISTLGGGSYEQYF.

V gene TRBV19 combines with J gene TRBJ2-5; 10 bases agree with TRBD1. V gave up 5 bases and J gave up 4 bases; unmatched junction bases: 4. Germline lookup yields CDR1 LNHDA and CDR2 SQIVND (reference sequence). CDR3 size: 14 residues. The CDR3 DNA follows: TGTGCCAGTAGTGGATGGACAGGGGGAGAGACCCAGTACTTC. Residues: CASSGWTGGETQYF.

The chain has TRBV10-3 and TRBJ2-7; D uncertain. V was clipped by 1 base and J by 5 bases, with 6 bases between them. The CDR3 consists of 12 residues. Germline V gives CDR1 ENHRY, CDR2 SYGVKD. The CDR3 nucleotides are TGTGCCATCAGTGAGTTAGGGCACGAGCAGTACTTC. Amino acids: CAISELGHEQYF.